The 18 T cell receptor beta chains in this list originate from one sample, sequenced in a study of blood T cell repertoires in COVID-19. TCRdb's copy holds only in-frame clones and misses some; the assay was immunoSEQ multiplex PCR. The data show 200,000 or so clones, 88% seen once. The sample consisted of peripheral blood. The receptors come from a woman aged 60-75 years with acute or convalescent COVID-19.

The chain joins TRBV28 to TRBJ2-5; 11 bases agree with TRBD2. V lost 3 bases and J lost 2; bases outside the gene matches: 2. The germline V gene has CDR1 MDHEN and CDR2 SYDVKM. The CDR3 runs 15 residues. CDR3 bases: TGTGCCAGCAGTTTTTCTAGCGGGGGGCAAGAGACCCAGTACTTC. It translates to CASSFSSGGQETQYF.

The chain combines TRBV18 with TRBJ2-3; 7 nucleotides agree with TRBD1. V dropped 4 bases and J dropped 1; count of bases not matched to a gene: 8. The germline gives CDR1 KGHSH, CDR2 LQKENI. This CDR3 is 16 amino acids long. The CDR3 DNA follows: TGTGCCAGCTCACGACAGGGCCCGGCGGGCACAGATACGCAGTATTTT. Translation gives CASSRQGPAGTDTQYF.

This clone was observed a single time. This chain joins TRBV18 and TRBJ2-2; TRBD1 is a possible D gene (5 bases). Germline V CDR1 and CDR2: KGHSH, LQKENI. This CDR3 contains 15 residues. V lost 1 base to trimming and J lost 5 bases, with 11 bases between them. CDR3 DNA: TGTGCCAGCTCACCACAGGGGAAGGAGACCGGGGAGCTGTTTTTT. It specifies CASSPQGKETGELFF.

The rearrangement uses TRBV5-4 and TRBJ2-5, with D unclear. This CDR3 is built from 13 residues. Trimming shortened V by 7 bases and J by 2 bases, and 12 bases separated the two germline ends. Germline V gives CDR1 SGHNT, CDR2 YYREEE (reference sequence). Here the CDR3 DNA reads TGTGCCAGCGCCCGGAGAGGACAAGAGACCCAGTACTTC. As protein: CASARRGQETQYF.

The V gene is TRBV5-4, the J gene TRBJ2-3; TRBD2 aligns across 9 bases. The J segment lost 2 bases and the V segment lost 4 bases, leaving 5 bases of the junction unmatched. CDR1 and CDR2 from the germline V gene are SGHNT and YYREEE (reference sequence). This CDR3 is built from 15 residues. CDR3 bases: TGTGCCAGCAGCAAAGCGGGGGGCCCCACAGATACGCAGTATTTT. This translates into CASSKAGGPTDTQYF. Drawing the rest from reference TRBV5-4 and TRBJ2-3, the complete variable domain is ETGVTQSPTHLIKTRGQQVTLRCSSQSGHNTVSWYQQALGQGPQFIFQYYREEENGRGNFPPRFSGLQFPNYSSELNVNALELDDSALYLCASSKAGGPTDTQYFGPGTRLTVL.

The chain is built from TRBV6-6 and TRBJ2-3; maybe TRBD2 (6 bases). This CDR3 comprises 16 residues. V gave up 4 bases and J gave up 4 bases, with 18 bases separating them. Germline V gene sequence: CDR1 MNHNY, CDR2 SVGAGI (reference sequence). The DNA of the CDR3 is TGTGCCAGCAGTTCCACTAGACTAGTGCGGGCAGATACGCAGTATTTT. Its translation: CASSSTRLVRADTQYF.

The rearrangement links TRBV28 to TRBJ1-1; D possibly corresponds to TRBD1 (6 bases). This CDR3 spans 15 amino acids. From germline, CDR1 is MDHEN and CDR2 SYDVKM. V gave up 1 base and J gave up 5 bases, with 14 bases separating them. The CDR3 nucleotides read TGTGCCAGCAGTTTATACGGGGGGCTTGAGACTGAAGCTTTCTTT. Its translation is CASSLYGGLETEAFF. The complete variable domain, with remaining parts taken from reference TRBV28 and TRBJ1-1, reads DVKVTQSSRYLVKRTGEKVFLECVQDMDHENMFWYRQDPGLGLRLIYFSYDVKMKEKGDIPEGYSVSREKKERFSLILESASTNQTSMYLCASSLYGGLETEAFFGQGTRLTVV.

V is TRBV9 and J is TRBJ1-4, with a possible D match to TRBD1 (5 bases). Germline V gives CDR1 SGDLS, CDR2 YYNGEE. The CDR3 has 18 amino acids. The V and J ends lost 0 bases and 0 bases respectively, with 15 bases between them. The CDR3 DNA reads TGTGCCAGCAGCGTAGATGGGTTGGGGGGAGCAACTAATGAAAAACTGTTTTTT. Protein product: CASSVDGLGGATNEKLFF.

V is TRBV4-3 and J is TRBJ1-4; D unclear. The CDR3 loop spans 16 amino acids. Trimming took off 1 base at V and 0 bases at J, with 9 bases between the two ends. The germline V gene has CDR1 LGHNA and CDR2 YSLEER. The CDR3 DNA follows: TGCGCCAGCAGCCAAGGAGGAGAACCAACTAATGAAAAACTGTTTTTT. Translating it yields CASSQGGEPTNEKLFF.

The chain has TRBV29-1 and TRBJ1-1, with D maybe TRBD1 (6 bases). Germline V gene data show CDR1 as SQVTM and CDR2 as ANQGSEA. This CDR3 region has 14 residues. The V end lost 3 bases, the J end lost 1 base, and 12 bases lay between the germline ends. CDR3 sequence: CSVDSGGGNTEAFF. CDR3 DNA sequence: TGCAGCGTTGACTCGGGGGGCGGGAACACTGAAGCTTTCTTT.

This clone came up once. V usage is TRBV5-6 and J usage is TRBJ2-5, with TRBD2 as a possible D gene (6 bases). Germline CDR1 reads SGHDT; CDR2 reads YYEEEE. The CDR3 consists of 13 residues. Trimming removed 0 bases from V and 4 bases from J, with 7 bases in between. The CDR3 spells CASSLGRVETQYF. The CDR3 DNA follows: TGTGCCAGCAGCTTGGGGAGGGTAGAGACCCAGTACTTC.

The rearrangement links TRBV2 to TRBJ1-6, with 8 positions matching TRBD1. CDR1 and CDR2 from the germline V gene are SNHLY and FYNNEI. CDR3 length equals 17 residues. J was trimmed by 10 bases and V by 4 bases; bases with no gene match: 15. The CDR3 spells CASSVPRGQARDSPLHF. The CDR3 DNA reads as TGTGCCAGCAGTGTTCCCAGGGGACAGGCCCGAGACTCACCCCTCCACTTT.

V gene TRBV7-9 combines with J gene TRBJ2-7; 8 nucleotides match TRBD1. The J segment lost 4 bases and the V segment lost 4 bases, leaving 6 bases of the junction unmatched. The CDR3 loop spans 14 amino acids. Germline CDR1 SEHNR, CDR2 FQNEAQ (reference sequence). CDR3 loop: CASSWTGTGYEQYF. In DNA, the CDR3 is TGTGCCAGCAGCTGGACCGGGACAGGTTACGAGCAGTACTTC.

The CDR3 DNA reads TGTGCCTGGAGTGTACCCAGCGTCTACTCTGGAAACACCATATATTTT. Amino acid sequence: CAWSVPSVYSGNTIYF. The chain combines TRBV30 with TRBJ1-3; no definite D call. There are 16 residues in the CDR3. V was trimmed by 0 bases and J by 0 bases, leaving 12 bases between them. CDR1 is GTSNPN, CDR2 SVGIG, per germline (reference sequence).

The chain employs TRBV5-1 and TRBJ1-6, with D hard to call. V dropped 0 bases and J dropped 7 bases, with 11 bases sitting between them. Germline assignment: CDR1 SGHRS and CDR2 YFSETQ. This CDR3 comprises 15 residues. The CDR3: CASSLGRGLNSPLHF. CDR3 nucleotides: TGCGCCAGCAGCTTGGGACGCGGGTTGAATTCACCCCTCCACTTT. Drawing the rest from reference TRBV5-1 and TRBJ1-6, the complete variable domain is KAGVTQTPRYLIKTRGQQVTLSCSPISGHRSVSWYQQTPGQGLQFLFEYFSETQRNKGNFPGRFSGRQFSNSRSEMNVSTLELGDSALYLCASSLGRGLNSPLHFGNGTRLTVT.

This clone was picked up one time. This sequence joins TRBV7-2 and TRBJ2-3, with TRBD2 identical over 12 bases. The CDR3 length is 16 residues. V lost 6 bases to trimming and J lost 4 bases; unmatched junction nucleotides: 8. Germline V CDR1 and CDR2: SGHTA, FQGNSA. CDR3 nucleotides: TGTGCCAGCAGTTCTGGACTAGCGGGGCTCTCAGATACGCAGTATTTT. Its protein product is CASSSGLAGLSDTQYF.

This sequence joins TRBV6-5 and TRBJ2-1; TRBD1 is a possible D gene (6 bases). V lost 6 bases and J 8 bases, leaving 20 bases between the germline ends. This CDR3 spans 15 amino acids. CDR1 is MNHEY and CDR2 is SVGAGI in the germline V gene. In DNA form, the CDR3 reads TGTGCCAGCAGGAGCCCGGGACACGTTTTTGATGAGCAGTTCTTC. Amino acid sequence: CASRSPGHVFDEQFF.

This clone appeared a single time. The chain recombines TRBV15 with TRBJ2-7; tentative D call: TRBD1 (5 bases). The CDR3 runs 15 residues. The V end was cut by 1 base, the J end by 2 bases, with 12 bases between. Germline V gene sequence: CDR1 LNHNV, CDR2 YYDKDF (reference sequence). For the CDR3, the DNA is TGTGCCACCAGCAGAGGTCAGGGCACGGCCTACGAGCAGTACTTC. As protein: CATSRGQGTAYEQYF. The full variable domain, completed using reference TRBV15 and TRBJ2-7, is DAMVIQNPRYQVTQFGKPVTLSCSQTLNHNVMYWYQQKSSQAPKLLFHYYDKDFNNEADTPDNFQSRRPNTSFCFLDIRSPGLGDTAMYLCATSRGQGTAYEQYFGPGTRLTVT.